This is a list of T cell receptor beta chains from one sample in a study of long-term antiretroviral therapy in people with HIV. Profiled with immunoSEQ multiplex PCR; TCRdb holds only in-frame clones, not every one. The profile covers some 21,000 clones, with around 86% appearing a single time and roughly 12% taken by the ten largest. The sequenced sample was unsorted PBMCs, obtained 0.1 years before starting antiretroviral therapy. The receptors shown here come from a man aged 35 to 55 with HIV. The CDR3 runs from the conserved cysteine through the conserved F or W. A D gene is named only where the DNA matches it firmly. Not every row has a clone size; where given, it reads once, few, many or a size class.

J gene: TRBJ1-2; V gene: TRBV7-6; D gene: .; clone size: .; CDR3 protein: CASSLRAGDYGYTF; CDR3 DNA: TGTGCCAGCAGCTTAAGGGCAGGGGACTATGGCTACACCTTC
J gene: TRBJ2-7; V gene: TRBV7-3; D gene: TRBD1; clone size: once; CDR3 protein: CASSRDRGRNYEQYF; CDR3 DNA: TGTGCCAGCAGCCGTGACAGGGGAAGGAACTACGAGCAGTACTTC
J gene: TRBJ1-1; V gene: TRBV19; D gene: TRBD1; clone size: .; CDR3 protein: CASSMHIGQGVAEAFF; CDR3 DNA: TGTGCCAGTAGTATGCATATTGGACAGGGCGTCGCTGAAGCTTTCTTT
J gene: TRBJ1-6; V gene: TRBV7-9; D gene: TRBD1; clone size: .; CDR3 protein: CASSPRDRGNSPLHF; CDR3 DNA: TGTGCCAGCAGCCCGCGGGACAGGGGTAATTCACCCCTCCACTTT
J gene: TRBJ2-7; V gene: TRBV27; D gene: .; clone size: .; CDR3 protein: CASSSGLGAGEQYF; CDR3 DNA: TGTGCCAGCAGTTCGGGACTCGGGGCGGGCGAGCAGTACTTC
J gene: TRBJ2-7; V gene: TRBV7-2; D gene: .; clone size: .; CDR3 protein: CASSLAGWGAVGYF; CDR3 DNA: TGTGCCAGCAGCTTAGCGGGTTGGGGGGCCGTTGGGTACTTC
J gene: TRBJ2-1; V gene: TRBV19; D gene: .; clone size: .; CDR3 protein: CASSKGRSAEQFF; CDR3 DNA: TGTGCCAGTAGTAAGGGACGGTCGGCTGAGCAGTTCTTC
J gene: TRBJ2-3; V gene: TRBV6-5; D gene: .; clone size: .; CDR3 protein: CASSYRDPSSGAQYF; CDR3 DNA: TGTGCCAGCAGTTACCGGGACCCCTCCTCCGGTGCGCAGTATTTT
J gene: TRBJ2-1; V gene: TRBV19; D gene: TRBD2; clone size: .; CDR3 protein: CASSPGLAGGPRRNEQFF; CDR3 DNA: TGTGCCAGTAGTCCTGGACTAGCGGGAGGGCCCAGACGCAATGAGCAGTTCTTC
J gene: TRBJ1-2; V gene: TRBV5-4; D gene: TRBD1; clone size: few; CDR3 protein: CASSWGQGERGYTF; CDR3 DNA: TGTGCCAGCAGCTGGGGACAGGGGGAACGGGGCTACACCTTC
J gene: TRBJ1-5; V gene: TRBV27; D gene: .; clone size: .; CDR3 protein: CASSLSRRSNQPQHF; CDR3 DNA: TGTGCCAGCAGTTTATCGCGCCGGAGCAATCAGCCCCAGCATTTT
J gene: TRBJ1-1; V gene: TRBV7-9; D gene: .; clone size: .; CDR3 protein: CASSLGWTLNSFF; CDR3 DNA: TGTGCCAGCAGCTTAGGATGGACCCTCAACTCTTTCTTT
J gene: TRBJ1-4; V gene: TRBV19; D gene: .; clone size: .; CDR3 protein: CASSIQAGKGKKLFF; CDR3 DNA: TGTGCCAGTAGTATACAGGCGGGGAAGGGGAAAAAACTGTTTTTT
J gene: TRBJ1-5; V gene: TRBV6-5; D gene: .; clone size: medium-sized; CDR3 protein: CASSWTGNQPQHF; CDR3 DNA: TGTGCCAGCAGTTGGACTGGCAATCAGCCCCAGCATTTT
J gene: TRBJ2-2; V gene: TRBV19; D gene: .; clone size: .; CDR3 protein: CASSTWTVAGELFF; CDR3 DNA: TGTGCCAGTAGTACCTGGACAGTCGCCGGGGAGCTGTTTTTT
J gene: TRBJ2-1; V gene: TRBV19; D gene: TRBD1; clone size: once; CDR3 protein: CASARGTGNEQFF; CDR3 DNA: TGTGCCAGTGCCCGCGGGACAGGCAATGAGCAGTTCTTC
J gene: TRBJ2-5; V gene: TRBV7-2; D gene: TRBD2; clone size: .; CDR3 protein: CASSKGLAGPQTQYF; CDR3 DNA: TGTGCCAGCAGCAAGGGACTAGCGGGGCCCCAGACCCAGTACTTC
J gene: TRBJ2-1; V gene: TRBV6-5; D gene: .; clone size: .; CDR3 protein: CASSWSGSYNEQFF; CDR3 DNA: TGTGCCAGCAGTTGGAGCGGTTCCTACAATGAGCAGTTCTTC
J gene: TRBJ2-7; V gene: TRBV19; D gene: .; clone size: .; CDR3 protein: CASSMGGGGFHEQYF; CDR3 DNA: TGTGCCAGTAGTATGGGGGGCGGAGGCTTCCACGAGCAGTACTTC
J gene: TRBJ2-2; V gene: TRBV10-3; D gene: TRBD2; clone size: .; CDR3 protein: CAISGGTSRNTGELFF; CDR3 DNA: TGTGCCATCAGTGGGGGGACTAGCAGGAACACCGGGGAGCTGTTTTTT
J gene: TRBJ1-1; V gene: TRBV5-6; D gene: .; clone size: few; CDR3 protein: CASSFGWLGGTEAFF; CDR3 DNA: TGTGCCAGCAGCTTCGGGTGGCTGGGGGGCACTGAAGCTTTCTTT
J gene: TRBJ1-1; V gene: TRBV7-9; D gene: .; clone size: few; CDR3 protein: CASSLIGGTEAFF; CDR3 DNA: TGTGCCAGCAGCTTGATCGGGGGCACTGAAGCTTTCTTT
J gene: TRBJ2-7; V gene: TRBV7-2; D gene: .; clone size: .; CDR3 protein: CASSNALTYEQYF; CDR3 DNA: TGTGCCAGCAGCAACGCCTTGACCTACGAGCAGTACTTC
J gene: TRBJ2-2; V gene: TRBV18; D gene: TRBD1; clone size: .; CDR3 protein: CASSSFFGTGARDTGELFF; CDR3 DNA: TGTGCCAGCTCATCCTTCTTTGGGACAGGGGCCCGAGACACCGGGGAGCTGTTTTTT
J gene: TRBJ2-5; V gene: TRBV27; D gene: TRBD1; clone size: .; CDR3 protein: CASSFGGRGRETQYF; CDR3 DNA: TGTGCCAGCAGTTTCGGTGGCAGGGGGCGGGAGACCCAGTACTTC
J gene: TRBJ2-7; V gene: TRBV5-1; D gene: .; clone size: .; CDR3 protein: CASSLASSDNSYEQYF; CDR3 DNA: TGCGCCAGCAGCTTGGCCTCTAGCGACAACTCCTACGAGCAGTACTTC
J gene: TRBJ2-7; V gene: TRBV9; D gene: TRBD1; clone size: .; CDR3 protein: CASSVVGTGDDEQYF; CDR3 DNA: TGTGCCAGCAGCGTAGTAGGGACAGGGGACGACGAGCAGTACTTC
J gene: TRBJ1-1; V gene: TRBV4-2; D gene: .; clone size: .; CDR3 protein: CASSQEVHPNTEAFF; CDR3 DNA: TGTGCCAGCAGCCAAGAGGTCCATCCGAACACTGAAGCTTTCTTT
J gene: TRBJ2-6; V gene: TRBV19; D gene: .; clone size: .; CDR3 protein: CASSIWGGRSSGANVLTF; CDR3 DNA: TGTGCCAGTAGTATATGGGGGGGCAGGTCGTCTGGGGCCAACGTCCTGACTTTC
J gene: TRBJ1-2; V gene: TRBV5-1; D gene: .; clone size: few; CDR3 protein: CASSADFYGYTF; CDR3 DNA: TGCGCCAGCAGCGCGGACTTCTATGGCTACACCTTC
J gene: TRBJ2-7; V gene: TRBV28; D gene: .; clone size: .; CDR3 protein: CASSFLDSSEQYF; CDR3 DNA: TGTGCCAGCAGTTTCTTAGACAGCTCCGAGCAGTACTTC
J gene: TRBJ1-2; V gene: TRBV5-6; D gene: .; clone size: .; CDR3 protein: CASSPPAGNYGYTF; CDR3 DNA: TGTGCCAGCAGCCCCCCGGCGGGGAACTATGGCTACACCTTC
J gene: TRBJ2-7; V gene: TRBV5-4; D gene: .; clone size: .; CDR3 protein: CASSSGRNEQYF; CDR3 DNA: TGTGCCAGCAGCTCGGGTCGAAACGAGCAGTACTTC
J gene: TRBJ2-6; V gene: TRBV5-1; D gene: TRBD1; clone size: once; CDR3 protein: CASSLGQGGANVLTF; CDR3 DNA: TGCGCCAGCAGCCTAGGACAGGGTGGGGCCAACGTCCTGACTTTC
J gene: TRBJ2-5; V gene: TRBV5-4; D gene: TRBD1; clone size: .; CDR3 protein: CASSAGTGGDETQYF; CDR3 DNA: TGTGCCAGCAGCGCTGGGACAGGGGGCGACGAGACCCAGTACTTC
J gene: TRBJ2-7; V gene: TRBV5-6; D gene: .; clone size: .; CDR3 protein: CASSPGRTLEQYF; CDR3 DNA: TGTGCCAGCAGCCCCGGGAGAACCCTCGAGCAGTACTTC
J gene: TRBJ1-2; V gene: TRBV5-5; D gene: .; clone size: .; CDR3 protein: CASSLGGGRNSGYTF; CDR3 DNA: TGTGCCAGCAGCTTGGGCGGGGGGCGGAACTCCGGCTACACCTTC
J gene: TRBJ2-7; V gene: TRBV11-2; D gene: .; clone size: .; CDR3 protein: CASSLAGGGYEQYF; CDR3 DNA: TGTGCCAGCAGCTTAGCGGGTGGGGGCTACGAGCAGTACTTC
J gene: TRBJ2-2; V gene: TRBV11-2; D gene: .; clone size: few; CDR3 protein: CASSLDIGQGAAGELFF; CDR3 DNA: TGTGCCAGCAGCTTAGATATAGGCCAGGGTGCGGCCGGGGAGCTGTTTTTT
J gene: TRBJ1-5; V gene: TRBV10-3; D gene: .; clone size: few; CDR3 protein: CAISEVGNQPQHF; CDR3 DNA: TGTGCCATCAGTGAGGTGGGCAATCAGCCCCAGCATTTT
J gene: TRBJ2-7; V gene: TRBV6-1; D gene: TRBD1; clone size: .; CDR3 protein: CASDWTGGPGEQYF; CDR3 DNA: TGTGCCAGCGATTGGACAGGGGGTCCGGGCGAGCAGTACTTC
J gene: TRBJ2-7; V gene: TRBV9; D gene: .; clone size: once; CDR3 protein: CASSPDPGGASYEQYF; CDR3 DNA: TGTGCCAGCAGCCCCGATCCAGGGGGGGCATCCTACGAGCAGTACTTC
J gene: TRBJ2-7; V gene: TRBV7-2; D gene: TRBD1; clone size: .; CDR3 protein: CASSLLTGGFYEQYF; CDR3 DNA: TGTGCCAGCAGCTTATTGACAGGGGGTTTCTACGAGCAGTACTTC
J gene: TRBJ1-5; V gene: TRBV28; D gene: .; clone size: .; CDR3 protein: CASTWGGFPQPQHF; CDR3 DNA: TGTGCCAGCACCTGGGGGGGATTCCCTCAGCCCCAGCATTTT
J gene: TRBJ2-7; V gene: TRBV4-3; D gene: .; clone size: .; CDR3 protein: CASSQDRNPTYEQYF; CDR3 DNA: TGCGCCAGCAGCCAAGATAGGAATCCTACCTACGAGCAGTACTTC
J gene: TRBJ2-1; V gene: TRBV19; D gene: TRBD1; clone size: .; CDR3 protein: CASSPRYRTGLYEQFF; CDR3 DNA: TGTGCCAGTAGTCCCCGGTATCGGACAGGGCTCTATGAGCAGTTCTTC
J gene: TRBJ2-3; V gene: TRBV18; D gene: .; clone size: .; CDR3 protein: CASSARAESTDTQYF; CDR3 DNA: TGTGCCAGCTCAGCCAGGGCAGAGAGCACAGATACGCAGTATTTT
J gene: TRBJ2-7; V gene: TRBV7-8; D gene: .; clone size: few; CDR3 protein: CASSFLEGERYEQYF; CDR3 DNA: TGTGCCAGCAGCTTCCTTGAAGGAGAACGCTACGAGCAGTACTTC
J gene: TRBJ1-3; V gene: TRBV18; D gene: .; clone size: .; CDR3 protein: CASSPKSGQTGNTIYF; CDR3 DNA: TGTGCCAGCTCACCAAAGTCCGGACAAACTGGAAACACCATATATTTT
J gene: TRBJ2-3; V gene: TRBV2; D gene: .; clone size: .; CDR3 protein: CASRFDRNTDTQYF; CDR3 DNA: TGTGCCAGCAGATTCGACCGAAACACAGATACGCAGTATTTT
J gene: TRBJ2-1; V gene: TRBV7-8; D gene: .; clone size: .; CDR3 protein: CASSPWGADNEQFF; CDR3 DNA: TGTGCCAGCAGCCCATGGGGGGCCGACAATGAGCAGTTCTTC
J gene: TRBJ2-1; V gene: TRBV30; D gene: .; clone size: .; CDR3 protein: CAWKGEIRARSYNEQFF; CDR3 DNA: TGTGCCTGGAAGGGGGAGATCCGGGCCCGCTCCTACAATGAGCAGTTCTTC
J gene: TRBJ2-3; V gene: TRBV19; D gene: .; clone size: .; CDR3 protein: CASSSPGTGSTDTQYF; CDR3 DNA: TGTGCCAGTAGTTCCCCCGGGACGGGCAGCACAGATACGCAGTATTTT
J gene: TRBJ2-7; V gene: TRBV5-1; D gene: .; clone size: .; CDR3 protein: CASSLQQGYEQYF; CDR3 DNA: TGCGCCAGCAGCTTACAACAGGGCTACGAGCAGTACTTC
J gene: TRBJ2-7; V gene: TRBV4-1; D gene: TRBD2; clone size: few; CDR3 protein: CASSQDAGGAAYEQYF; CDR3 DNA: TGCGCCAGCAGCCAAGATGCGGGGGGAGCGGCCTACGAGCAGTACTTC